This T cell receptor (beta chain) was documented in a study of beta chain features in type 1 diabetes. Whole-study findings and limits: In comparison with healthy donors, patients had naive, central memory and Treg TCRB repertoires that appeared more similar.

This clone was detected a few times. Antigen unknown. Expressed TCRB transcripts were sequenced because the isolated RNA had all been reverse transcribed beforehand. Data came from immunoSEQ multiplex PCR; TCRdb stores just in-frame clones and leaves some out. Among about 900,000 clones listed, roughly 17% were seen once. Sequencing was performed on naive CD4+ T cells from blood. The sequence was collected from a woman aged 18-29 years in good health.

CDR3 DNA: TGTGCCAGCGGTACCCAGTCCCTCGAGCAGTACTTC. Its translation: CASGTQSLEQYF. The chain is built from TRBV28 and TRBJ2-7; no definite D call. Between the trimmed V and J ends, which lost 8 bases and 6 bases, there was a span of 14 bases. This CDR3 comprises 12 residues. In germline, CDR1 is MDHEN, CDR2 SYDVKM.